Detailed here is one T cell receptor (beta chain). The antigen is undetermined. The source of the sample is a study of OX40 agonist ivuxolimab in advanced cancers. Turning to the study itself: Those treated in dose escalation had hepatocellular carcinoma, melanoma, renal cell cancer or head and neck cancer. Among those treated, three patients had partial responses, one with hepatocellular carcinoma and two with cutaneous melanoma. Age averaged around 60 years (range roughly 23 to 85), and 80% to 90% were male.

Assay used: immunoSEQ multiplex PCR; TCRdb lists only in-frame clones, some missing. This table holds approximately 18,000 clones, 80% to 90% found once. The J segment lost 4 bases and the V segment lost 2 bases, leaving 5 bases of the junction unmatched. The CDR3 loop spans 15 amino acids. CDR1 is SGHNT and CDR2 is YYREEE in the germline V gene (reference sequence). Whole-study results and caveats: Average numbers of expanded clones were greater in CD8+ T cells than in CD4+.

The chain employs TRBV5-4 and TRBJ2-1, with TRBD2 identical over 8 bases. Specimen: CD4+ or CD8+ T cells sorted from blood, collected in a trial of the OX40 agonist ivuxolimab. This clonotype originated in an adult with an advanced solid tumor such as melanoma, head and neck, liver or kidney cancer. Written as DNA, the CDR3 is TGTGCCAGCAGCTTTGCGGGGGGCAGTTACAATGAGCAGTTCTTC. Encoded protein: CASSFAGGSYNEQFF.